The 15 T cell receptor beta chains listed next were all sequenced from one sample in a study of T cell clusters in autoimmune cytopenias. TRB amplification used around 0.25 ug of peripheral blood genomic DNA. One tube held mixed TRB-A and TRB-B primer pools for touch-down PCR. TCRdb re-called the multiplex PCR reads, yielding one record per CDR3 amino acid sequence without DNA. The sample is made up of approximately 5,500 distinct CDR3 sequences, and the top ten hold approximately 35% of it. These data were also reused for a study on T cell repertoires in aging, cancer and after chemotherapy.

The sample taken for sequencing was peripheral blood. The receptor source for this set is a human donor in good health.

The V gene is TRBV5-4, the J gene TRBJ2-1; with no DNA, the TCRdb D assignment of TRBD2 cannot be verified. The germline CDR1 and CDR2 sequences are SGHNT and YYREEE (reference sequence). CDR3 length: 15 residues. CDR3 amino acids: CASSGWTSVHNEQFF.

The chain is built from TRBV6-6 and TRBJ2-1; TCRdb proposes TRBD1, but this gene call is untestable without DNA. The CDR3 is 17 residues long. Per the germline V gene, CDR1 is MNHNY and CDR2 is SVGAGI (reference sequence). The chain's CDR3 is CASSSPQGLGSYNEQFF.

The rearrangement links TRBV6-1 to TRBJ2-1; lacking DNA, the TRBD1 call made by TCRdb goes unchecked. CDR3 length equals 17 residues. CDR1 is MNHNS and CDR2 is SASEGT in the germline V gene. The CDR3 here is CAILKVDAGEGFREQFF.

This sequence joins TRBV6-1 and TRBJ2-6; the D call of TRBD1 rests on TCRdb alone, since no DNA is present to check it. Germline CDR1 reads MNHNS; CDR2 reads SASEGT. CDR3 length: 15 residues. CDR3 amino acids: CASTFGASGANVLTF.

The J gene is TRBJ1-5, the V gene TRBV30; checking the TCRdb D call of TRBD1 is not possible without DNA. The CDR3 contains 13 residues. CDR1 is GTSNPN and CDR2 is SVGIG in the germline V gene (reference sequence). The CDR3 spells CAWSGGLGRAQHF.

The chain is built from TRBV15 and TRBJ2-7; there is no DNA to check the TCRdb D call of TRBD1. CDR1 is LNHNV, CDR2 YYDKDF, per germline (reference sequence). The CDR3 has 15 amino acids. The CDR3 protein is CATSRARQGGNEQYF.

This clonotype registers medium-sized by frequency. This sequence joins TRBV6-6 and TRBJ1-4; with no DNA, the TCRdb D assignment of TRBD1 cannot be verified. This CDR3 comprises 15 residues. The V gene's germline CDR1 is MNHNY and CDR2 SVGAGI (reference sequence). The CDR3 sequence is CASSPPQRHNEKLFF.

This clonotype counts as medium-sized by frequency. The rearrangement links TRBV19 to TRBJ2-3; TCRdb returns TRBD1, unconfirmable since there is no DNA. Germline values: CDR1 LNHDA, CDR2 SQIVND (reference sequence). This CDR3 spans 12 amino acids. The CDR3 sequence is CASSIQGMTQYF.

The V call is TRBV6-5, the J call TRBJ1-2. The CDR3 is made up of 16 amino acids. Germline CDR1 is MNHEY and CDR2 is SVGAGI. The CDR3 region is CASSFKGPTRLYGYTF.

The J gene is TRBJ2-3, the V gene TRBV13; TCRdb picks TRBD1, but there is no DNA to check that call. This CDR3 region has 18 residues. The germline V gene has CDR1 PRHDT and CDR2 FYEKMQ (reference sequence). The CDR3 sequence: CASSQGVLSGTSTDTQYF.

V usage is TRBV5-4 and J usage is TRBJ1-2; TCRdb selects TRBD1, and the lack of DNA leaves this call unchecked. Germline assignment: CDR1 SGHNT and CDR2 YYREEE (reference sequence). The CDR3 has 15 residues. CDR3 loop: CASSLVRDMHYGYTF.

Considering frequency, this clonotype is medium-sized. The chain links TRBV15 to TRBJ2-2; TCRdb's D call, TRBD1, is unchecked because there is no DNA. CDR3 size: 15 residues. The germline gives CDR1 LNHNV, CDR2 YYDKDF (reference sequence). The CDR3 sequence: CATSRGTGDTGELFF.

The chain is built from TRBV19 and TRBJ1-1; absent DNA, TCRdb's TRBD1 call cannot be checked. The CDR3 has 14 residues. Germline CDR1 reads LNHDA; CDR2 reads SQIVND (reference sequence). The CDR3 spells CASSVDRARTEAFF.

The CDR3 is CASSSLLRDTVIQYF. V usage is TRBV13 and J usage is TRBJ2-7; TCRdb calls TRBD1, which cannot be checked without DNA. The CDR3 is 15 residues long. In germline, CDR1 is PRHDT, CDR2 FYEKMQ (reference sequence).

The rearrangement links TRBV18 to TRBJ2-5; as DNA is missing, the TRBD1 call by TCRdb cannot be tested. The CDR3 consists of 13 residues. Germline CDR1 reads KGHSH; CDR2 reads LQKENI. CDR3 protein: CASSKGQQETQYF.